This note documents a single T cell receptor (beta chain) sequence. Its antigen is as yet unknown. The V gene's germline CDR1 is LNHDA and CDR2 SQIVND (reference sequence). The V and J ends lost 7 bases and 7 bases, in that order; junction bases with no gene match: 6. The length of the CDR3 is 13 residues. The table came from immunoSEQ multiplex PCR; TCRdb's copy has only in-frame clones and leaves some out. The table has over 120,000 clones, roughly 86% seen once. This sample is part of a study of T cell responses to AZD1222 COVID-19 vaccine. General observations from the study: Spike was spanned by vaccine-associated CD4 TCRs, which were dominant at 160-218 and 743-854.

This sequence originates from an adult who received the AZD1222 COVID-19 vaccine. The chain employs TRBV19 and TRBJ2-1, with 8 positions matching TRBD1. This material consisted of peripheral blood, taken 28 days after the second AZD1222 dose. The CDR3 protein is CASKRQGTNEQFF. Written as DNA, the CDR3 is TGTGCCAGTAAGAGACAGGGGACGAATGAGCAGTTCTTC.